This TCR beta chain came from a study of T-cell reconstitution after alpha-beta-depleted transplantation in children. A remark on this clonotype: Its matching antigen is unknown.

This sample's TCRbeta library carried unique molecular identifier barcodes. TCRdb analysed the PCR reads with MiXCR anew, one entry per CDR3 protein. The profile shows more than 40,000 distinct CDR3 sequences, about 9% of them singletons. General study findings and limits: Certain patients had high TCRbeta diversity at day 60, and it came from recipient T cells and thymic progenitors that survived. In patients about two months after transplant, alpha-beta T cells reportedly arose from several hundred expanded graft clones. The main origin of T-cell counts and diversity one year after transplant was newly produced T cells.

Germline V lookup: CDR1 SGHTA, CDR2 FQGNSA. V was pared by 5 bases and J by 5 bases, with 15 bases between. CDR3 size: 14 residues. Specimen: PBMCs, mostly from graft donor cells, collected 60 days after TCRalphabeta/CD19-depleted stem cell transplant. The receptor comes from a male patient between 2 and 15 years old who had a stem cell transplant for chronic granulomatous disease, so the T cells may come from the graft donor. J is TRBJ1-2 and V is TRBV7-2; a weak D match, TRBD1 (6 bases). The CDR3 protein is CASSPDPGAYGYTF. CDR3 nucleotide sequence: TGTGCCAGCAGCCCGGACCCGGGGGCTTATGGCTACACCTTC.